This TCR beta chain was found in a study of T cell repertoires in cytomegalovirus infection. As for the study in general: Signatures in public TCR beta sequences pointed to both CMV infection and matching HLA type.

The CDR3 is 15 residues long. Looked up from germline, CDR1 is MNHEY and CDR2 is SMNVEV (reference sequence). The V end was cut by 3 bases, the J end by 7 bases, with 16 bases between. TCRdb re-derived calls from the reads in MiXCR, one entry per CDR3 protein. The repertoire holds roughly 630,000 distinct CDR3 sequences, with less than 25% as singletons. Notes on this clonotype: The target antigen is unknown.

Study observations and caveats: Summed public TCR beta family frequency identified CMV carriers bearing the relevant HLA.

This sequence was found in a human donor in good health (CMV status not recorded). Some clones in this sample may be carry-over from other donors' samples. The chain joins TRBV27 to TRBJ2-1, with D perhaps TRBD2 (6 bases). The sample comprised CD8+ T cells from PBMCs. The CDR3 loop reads CASSFRGRSWNEQFF. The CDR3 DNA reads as TGTGCCAGCAGTTTTCGAGGGAGGTCGTGGAATGAGCAGTTCTTC.